This TCR beta chain was captured in a study of T cells in Graves' hyperthyroidism and ophthalmopathy. For the diagnoses, clinical symptoms, serum thyroxine and TRAb, thyroid ultrasound and orbital computed tomography were used. This clonotype was seen ten or more times. Amplified TCR beta CDR3 regions derived from RNA transcripts. The TCR CDR3 was amplified in a first-round RT-PCR using the HTBI primer set. Each CDR3 protein is one row after TCRdb ran MiXCR on the multiplex PCR reads. This sample has nearly 600,000 distinct CDR3 sequences, with 14% found just once. Sequencing input: blood. The TCR originated in a woman aged 18-29 years with Graves' ophthalmopathy.

This chain's CDR3 is CASSYGTALYGYTF. The CDR3 DNA reads as TGTGCCAGCAGTTATGGGACAGCCCTATATGGCTACACCTTC. The chain is built from TRBV6-5 and TRBJ1-2; the match to TRBD1 covers 7 bases. J lost 5 bases, V lost 3 bases, and 6 bases had no gene match. The V gene's germline CDR1 is MNHEY and CDR2 SVGAGI. The CDR3 is 14 amino acids.